This T cell receptor beta chain was observed in a study of blood T cell repertoires in COVID-19. In the authors' methods: For nucleated cells, counts were estimated from reference gene primer amplification. Only in-frame clones appear in the TCRdb table, and some are missing; sequencing was by immunoSEQ multiplex PCR. V and J calls and clone size come straight from that table; D and trimming were deduced from the DNA. This table has 40,000 to 60,000 clones, more than 85% appearing once. The germline gives CDR1 SGHRS, CDR2 YFSETQ. The CDR3 length is 15 residues. The V and J ends lost 0 bases and 0 bases respectively, with 7 bases between them.

The chain couples TRBV5-1 to TRBJ2-1; D gene unclear. The sequence came from a man aged 40-55 years with active COVID-19. Sequenced material: peripheral blood. CDR3 sequence reads: CASSLVGSSYNEQFF. DNA for the CDR3: TGCGCCAGCAGCTTGGTTGGTAGCTCCTACAATGAGCAGTTCTTC. The full variable domain, completed using reference TRBV5-1 and TRBJ2-1, is KAGVTQTPRYLIKTRGQQVTLSCSPISGHRSVSWYQQTPGQGLQFLFEYFSETQRNKGNFPGRFSGRQFSNSRSEMNVSTLELGDSALYLCASSLVGSSYNEQFFGPGTRLTVL.